Listed here are 15 T cell receptor beta chains from one sample, sequenced in a study of control samples from healthy donors and cancer patients. The repertoire was sequenced with immunoSEQ multiplex PCR; TCRdb's copy has only in-frame clones and lacks some. The data show 120,000 or so clones, approximately 90% seen once. The specimen sequenced was PBMCs. The receptors originated from a woman aged 60-75 years with lung cancer.

The rearrangement uses TRBV19 and TRBJ2-7; TRBD1 matches at 7 bases. Germline V gene lookup returns CDR1 LNHDA and CDR2 SQIVND (reference sequence). The V and J ends lost 3 bases and 2 bases, in that order; junction bases with no gene match: 4. CDR3 length: 14 residues. This CDR3 reads CASSIATGTYEQYF. CDR3 sequence (DNA): TGTGCCAGTAGTATCGCGACAGGGACCTACGAGCAGTACTTC.

The chain recombines TRBV7-2 with TRBJ2-7; D may be TRBD1 (5 bases). CDR1 is SGHTA and CDR2 is FQGNSA in the germline V gene. The CDR3 totals 15 residues. Trimming shortened V by 6 bases and J by 2 bases, and 17 bases separated the two germline ends. The CDR3 bases are TGTGCCAGCAGTTCAATGGCAGGGTCTACCTACGAGCAGTACTTC. Protein product: CASSSMAGSTYEQYF. Full variable domain (outside the CDR3, taken from reference TRBV7-2 and TRBJ2-7): GAGVSQSPSNKVTEKGKDVELRCDPISGHTALYWYRQSLGQGLEFLIYFQGNSAPDKSGLPSDRFSAERTGGSVSTLTIQRTQQEDSAVYLCASSSMAGSTYEQYFGPGTRLTVT.

This clone was counted once. The genes are TRBV24-1 and TRBJ1-2, with 11 bases fitting TRBD1. The CDR3 is made up of 14 amino acids. In germline, CDR1 is KGHDR, CDR2 SFDVKD. V trimming: 4 bases; J trimming: 7 bases; junction bases outside the gene matches: 4. The CDR3 loop is CATSDGQGASGYTF. CDR3 nucleotides: TGTGCCACCAGTGACGGACAGGGGGCGAGTGGCTACACCTTC.

There are a few counts of this clone. The rearrangement links TRBV2 to TRBJ2-7; 10 bases are shared with TRBD2. Germline-derived CDR1 and CDR2 are SNHLY and FYNNEI. The CDR3 covers 14 residues. J lost 1 base, V lost 7 bases, and 4 bases had no gene match. The CDR3 region is CASIGTSASYEQYF. CDR3 sequence (DNA): TGTGCCAGCATCGGGACTAGCGCATCCTACGAGCAGTACTTC.

The chain is built from TRBV11-2 and TRBJ1-1; D is ambiguous. Per the germline V gene, CDR1 is SGHAT and CDR2 is FQNNGV. The CDR3 spans 15 residues. Trimming removed 5 bases from V and 4 bases from J, with 17 bases in between. The CDR3 region has the DNA TGTGCCAGCAGCCGGGAGGGCCGGGGAGGCACTGAAGCTTTCTTT. It translates to CASSREGRGGTEAFF.

The chain has TRBV11-3 and TRBJ1-2; 9 nucleotides match TRBD1. Trimming removed 2 bases from V and 6 bases from J; junction bases left unmatched: 1. Germline V gene data show CDR1 as SGHNT and CDR2 as YENEEA. The CDR3 loop spans 13 amino acids. Written as DNA, the CDR3 is TGTGCCAGCAGCTTACGACAGGGGGATGGCTACACCTTC. Protein sequence: CASSLRQGDGYTF.

The chain has TRBV3-1 (or the pseudogene TRBV3-2) and TRBJ1-5; D is uncertain. The CDR3 runs 12 residues. CDR1 and CDR2 (germline): LGHDT, YNNKEL (reference sequence). Between the trimmed V and J ends, which lost 1 base and 5 bases, there was a span of 3 bases. The CDR3 DNA sequence: TGTGCCAGCAGCCAAGGAGATCAGCCCCAGCATTTT. Its translation is CASSQGDQPQHF.

CDR3: CASSMGTGWGYTF. CDR3 coding DNA: TGTGCCAGCAGCATGGGGACAGGGTGGGGCTACACCTTC. This rearrangement joins TRBV5-4 to TRBJ1-2; the match to TRBD1 covers 9 bases. In germline, CDR1 is SGHNT, CDR2 YYREEE (reference sequence). V gave up 4 bases and J gave up 8 bases; unmatched junction bases: 6. This CDR3 has 13 residues.

The chain links TRBV4-2 to TRBJ1-1; perhaps TRBD1 as D (6 bases). This CDR3 region has 13 residues. Germline CDR1 reads LGHNA; CDR2 reads YNFKEQ. The ends were cut back, 4 bases at V and 3 bases at J, with 9 bases in the middle. The CDR3 here is CASSRTDYTEAFF. In DNA, the CDR3 is TGTGCCAGCAGCCGGACAGACTACACTGAAGCTTTCTTT.

This CDR3 reads CASSPTVSTEAFF. CDR3 DNA: TGTGCCAGCAGTCCGACAGTTAGTACTGAAGCTTTCTTT. The chain joins TRBV6-5 to TRBJ1-1; TRBD1 might be the D (5 bases). Germline V gene lookup returns CDR1 MNHEY and CDR2 SVGAGI. Trimming stripped 5 bases from V and 5 bases from J, with 12 bases between. The CDR3 is made up of 13 amino acids.

This clone came up a few times. The rearrangement uses TRBV5-4 and TRBJ2-2, with 8 bases fitting TRBD1. Trimming cost V 0 bases and J 4 bases; bases outside gene matches: 14. The CDR3 consists of 19 residues. Germline-derived CDR1 and CDR2 are SGHNT and YYREEE (reference sequence). CDR3 bases: TGTGCCAGCAGCTTGGGGACAGGGAGAGGTGTCGGGGCCACCGGGGAGCTGTTTTTT. It yields the protein CASSLGTGRGVGATGELFF. The full variable domain, in which reference TRBV5-4 and TRBJ2-2 provide the parts outside the CDR3, is ETGVTQSPTHLIKTRGQQVTLRCSSQSGHNTVSWYQQALGQGPQFIFQYYREEENGRGNFPPRFSGLQFPNYSSELNVNALELDDSALYLCASSLGTGRGVGATGELFFGEGSRLTVL.

The V and J genes are TRBV27 and TRBJ1-2; 9 nucleotides align to TRBD1. Trimming took 7 bases from V and 6 from J; bases not matched to a gene: 9. The CDR3 length is 14 residues. CDR1 is MNHEY, CDR2 SMNVEV, per germline (reference sequence). The CDR3 DNA is TGTGCCAGCACCTCCCCCGGGACAGGGAATGGCTACACCTTC. Amino acid sequence: CASTSPGTGNGYTF.

This chain links TRBV4-1 with TRBJ1-1; the D is unclear. Germline V gene data show CDR1 as MGHRA and CDR2 as YSYEKL. The CDR3 contains 13 residues. V was clipped by 0 bases and J by 5 bases, with 7 bases between them. The CDR3 DNA is TGCGCCAGCAGCCAAGATTGGTCTACTGAAGCTTTCTTT. This sequence encodes CASSQDWSTEAFF.

J is TRBJ1-4 and V is TRBV30; tentatively, D is TRBD1 (6 bases). Germline-derived CDR1 and CDR2 are GTSNPN and SVGIG (reference sequence). The CDR3 runs 15 residues. V was clipped by 4 bases and J by 6 bases, with 18 bases between them. The CDR3: CAWKPAGAGHEKLFF. The CDR3 DNA sequence: TGTGCCTGGAAGCCTGCAGGGGCCGGCCATGAAAAACTGTTTTTT.

The count of this clone is one. The chain recombines TRBV3-1 (or the pseudogene TRBV3-2) with TRBJ2-7, with 11 bases fitting TRBD1. This CDR3 spans 15 amino acids. The V and J ends lost 6 bases and 4 bases, in that order; junction bases with no gene match: 8. Germline V CDR1 and CDR2: LGHDT, YNNKEL (reference sequence). The CDR3 region has the DNA TGTGCCAGCAGACAGCACGGGACAGGGGGGTACGAGCAGTACTTC. Amino acids: CASRQHGTGGYEQYF.